This T cell receptor beta chain was obtained from a study of blood T cells in healthy people across ages (dated by TCRdb to between 2015 and 2016). Some background on the complete study: In model experiments, template switching captured roughly one uniquely barcoded TCR beta cDNA molecule for every two T cells. The study measured age-related changes in TCR beta repertoire diversity using deep sequencing normalized with unique cDNA molecular identifiers. Four age groups were formed from the donors: young (average approximately 16 years), middle-aged (roughly 38), aged (62) and long-lived (more than 75). Two additional independent replicas of 1 million unique cDNA reads from the same blood draw were analyzed for two donors (one aged 18 to 30 and one aged 80 or older). What the study reported, not specific to this receptor: Because the CMV infection status of the donors was unknown, age-related changes in expanded clonotypes may potentially have been confounded. As age increased, observed TCR beta diversity per million T cells dropped in a roughly linear way, and a significant reduction was already evident by age 40. Because profiling used bulk unsorted PBMCs, naive and antigen-experienced compartments could not be compared conclusively. The percentage of naive T cells measured by flow cytometry correlated strongly with observed TCR beta diversity. Compared with the aged group, the long-lived group had more naive CD4+ T cells, fewer expanded clones and increased TCR diversity, a pattern suggesting age selection. Total diversity estimates from one million sequenced T cells were considered lower bounds and underestimates.

For this chain, trimming is 3 bases at the V end and 0 bases at the J end, and the number of junction bases without a gene match is 5. There are 15 amino acids in the CDR3, from cysteine to phenylalanine inclusive. The retained sequence is limited to the CDR3, 45 bases, with the frame set at the first base. Via the germline V gene, CDR1 is SGHTA and CDR2 FQGNSA. Systemically healthy Caucasian individuals from Russia, roughly 40 in total and aged about 6 to 90 years, were included as donors. Ten milliliters of peripheral blood were drawn from each donor into EDTA-treated Vacutainer tubes. PBMCs were isolated by Ficoll-Paque density-gradient centrifugation, with at least 7 million obtained per sample. Trizol reagent was used to extract total RNA from PBMCs, with at least 5.5 micrograms per sample. For every donor, flow cytometry on a PBMC aliquot measured the percentage of naive CD45RAhigh/CD27high T cells.

Receptors were amplified or captured by 5' RACE. Sequencing used an Illumina HiSeq 2500. The second PCR ran for roughly 7 to 12 cycles and used a J-beta primer mix along with a sample-barcoded 5' primer. Each TCR beta cDNA molecule received a unique molecular identifier from a template-switch 5' adaptor carrying 12 random nucleotides. Each sample yielded at least 3 million CDR3-containing paired-end reads. First-strand cDNA was synthesized from all RNA with the Mint cDNA synthesis kit, primed by a TRBC-specific oligonucleotide. Following uracil-DNA glycosylase treatment, all cDNA underwent a first 18-cycle PCR with the universal primers M1SS and BC2_uni_R. Processing in the source paper ran as follows. Each sample was normalized by randomly selecting 1 million high-quality reads, each carrying a distinct molecular identifier. Reads with shared molecular identifiers were discarded instead of being binned into consensus sequences. CDR3 identification, clonotype clustering and error correction used MiTCR with a Q25 quality threshold and the strictest error-elimination algorithm. A nonparametric unseen species model with Euler transformation was used to estimate a lower bound on total TCR beta diversity. The public sequencing data were trimmed at Q25 with fastp and processed into clonotypes with MiXCR by TCRdb, which kept only in-frame beta chains. Merged by CDR3 protein, the rows form single entries marked with the most common genes and DNA. The V and J calls reflect TCRdb's pipeline rather than the authors' work. In this sample the table shows approximately 960,000 distinct CDR3 sequences, approximately 32% of which occur a single time. About a tenth of the sample lies in the top ten.

This clonotype was detected a few times. What antigen it recognizes has not been identified. No clone much larger than this one lies a single base away; base qualities are absent. In addition, the sample was reused for a study of T cells of mothers and their children. Drawing on the second study: The donors were nine systemically healthy Caucasian individuals, made up of three mothers and their six children. cDNA synthesis consumed the entire amount of extracted RNA, loaded at about 1.5 ug RNA in each 15 ul reaction. Sample barcodes and 2-4 random nucleotides were added via the M1S primer in the second PCR. Over 9 million TCR beta CDR3 reads came from each mother, compared with some 3 million reads from each child. Thymic selection similarly shapes TCR recombination output in related and unrelated pairs, with minor effect from inherited differences. Normalized repertoire overlap in related mother-child pairs was always slightly higher than in unrelated mother-child pairs, but the difference was never significant. No persistent microchimeric T cell clones were detected, at a sensitivity of approximately 100 clones per million clonotypes. The study used deep NGS to compare TCR beta repertoires of mothers and children, seeking features distinguishing related mother-child pairs from unrelated individuals. On average, the children were around 11 +/- 4 years old, while the mothers were about 37 +/- 4 years old. After adapter ligation with NEBNext reagents, the libraries were sequenced on Illumina HiSeq 2000 with 100+100 nt paired-end reads. To prevent cross-contamination, the mother and child libraries were prepared one month apart and sequenced in separate runs. For each donor, between about 450,000 and 2,300,000 distinct TCR beta clonotypes were identified. Naive TCR beta clonotypes were estimated from low-frequency clonotypes matched to each donor's FACS-determined naive share, without sorting.

The sequencing input was blood. The receptor was derived from a woman in her thirties or forties in good health. The chain is assembled from TRBV7-2 and TRBJ2-7; TRBD2 lines up with 7 middle nucleotides. In nucleotides, the sequence is TGTGCCAGCAGCTTCGGGTCGGGGGGCTCCTACGAGCAGTACTTC. This codes for CASSFGSGGSYEQYF. The CDR3 plus the reference TRBV7-2 and TRBJ2-7 genes for the other parts give the full variable domain: GAGVSQSPSNKVTEKGKDVELRCDPISGHTALYWYRQSLGQGLEFLIYFQGNSAPDKSGLPSDRFSAERTGGSVSTLTIQRTQQEDSAVYLCASSFGSGGSYEQYFGPGTRLTVT.